Presented here are 10 T cell receptor beta chains from one specimen sequenced in a study of beta chain features in type 1 diabetes. Every isolated RNA sample was fully reverse transcribed, so sequencing captured expressed TCRB transcripts. Sequencing was performed with immunoSEQ multiplex PCR; in TCRdb, only in-frame clones are kept and a portion is missing. The data contain under 950,000 clones, about a sixth of them singletons. The sample was naive CD4+ T cells from blood. These receptors all come from a woman aged 18-29 years in good health.

This clone was seen a few times. J is TRBJ1-2 and V is TRBV5-6; D might be TRBD1 (5 bases). Germline lookup yields CDR1 SGHDT and CDR2 YYEEEE. This CDR3 region has 16 residues. Trimming shortened V by 4 bases and J by 6 bases, and 22 bases separated the two germline ends. The CDR3 reads CASSRFLGASVHGYTF. CDR3 DNA: TGTGCCAGCAGCCGATTTCTAGGGGCATCGGTGCATGGCTACACCTTC.

This clone was seen more than once but under ten times. The J gene is TRBJ2-3, the V gene TRBV29-1; tentatively, D is TRBD2 (6 bases). CDR3 size: 15 residues. The V gene's germline CDR1 is SQVTM and CDR2 ANQGSEA. V was pared by 4 bases and J by 0 bases, with 14 bases between. CDR3 nucleotide sequence: TGCAGCGTTGTTGACGCAGGGACTAGCACAGATACGCAGTATTTT. Translating it yields CSVVDAGTSTDTQYF.

This clone was seen more than once but under ten times. CDR3 DNA: TGCGCCACCCGACAGGGGGTGGATGGGGCCAACGTCCTGACTTTC. It codes for CATRQGVDGANVLTF. The genes are TRBV5-1 and TRBJ2-6, with 9 bases aligning to TRBD1. CDR1 and CDR2 (germline): SGHRS, YFSETQ. Unmatched junction bases numbered 7, after V lost 9 bases and J lost 3 bases. This CDR3 is built from 15 residues. The variable domain in full, with the rest retrieved from reference TRBV5-1 and TRBJ2-6, is KAGVTQTPRYLIKTRGQQVTLSCSPISGHRSVSWYQQTPGQGLQFLFEYFSETQRNKGNFPGRFSGRQFSNSRSEMNVSTLELGDSALYLCATRQGVDGANVLTFGAGSRLTVL.

The chain uses TRBV6-1 and TRBJ2-3; 10 nucleotides align to TRBD2. The trim removed 4 bases at V and 2 bases at J, leaving 3 bases unmatched. From germline, CDR1 is MNHNS and CDR2 SASEGT. The CDR3 runs to 15 residues. The CDR3 sequence is CASSASGSSTDTQYF. The CDR3 DNA sequence: TGTGCCAGCAGTGCTAGCGGGAGCTCCACAGATACGCAGTATTTT.

There are a few counts of this clone. V and J are TRBV5-6 and TRBJ2-3, with D possibly matching TRBD1 (8 bases). Trimming took off 4 bases at V and 4 bases at J, with 22 bases between the two ends. There are 17 residues in the CDR3. CDR1 and CDR2 (germline): SGHDT, YYEEEE. The CDR3 DNA follows: TGTGCCAGCAGCCTCACACAGGGGGGGAGAGTCGCAGATACGCAGTATTTT. Protein product: CASSLTQGGRVADTQYF.

The chain recombines TRBV7-2 with TRBJ2-1; weak D call: TRBD2 (5 bases). The CDR3 contains 13 residues. Germline loops: CDR1 SGHTA, CDR2 FQGNSA. V dropped 3 bases and J dropped 7 bases, with 10 bases sitting between them. The CDR3 loop is CASSFGIGNEQFF. In DNA, the CDR3 is TGTGCCAGCAGCTTCGGGATAGGTAATGAGCAGTTCTTC. Full variable domain (rest looked up from reference TRBV7-2 and TRBJ2-1): GAGVSQSPSNKVTEKGKDVELRCDPISGHTALYWYRQSLGQGLEFLIYFQGNSAPDKSGLPSDRFSAERTGGSVSTLTIQRTQQEDSAVYLCASSFGIGNEQFFGPGTRLTVL.

This chain joins TRBV18 and TRBJ2-7; possible D gene TRBD2, 6 bases. Trimming removed 1 base from V and 4 bases from J, with 20 bases in between. Germline V gives CDR1 KGHSH, CDR2 LQKENI. The CDR3 is 17 amino acids. CDR3 in amino acids: CASSPQVPSGLAYEQYF. The DNA of the CDR3 is TGTGCCAGCTCACCACAGGTTCCTTCGGGACTTGCTTACGAGCAGTACTTC.

The V gene is TRBV5-4, the J gene TRBJ2-1; 8 bases are a match to TRBD2. CDR1 SGHNT and CDR2 YYREEE come from the germline V gene (reference sequence). The CDR3 has 15 amino acids. J lost 0 bases, V lost 3 bases, and 2 bases had no gene match. The DNA for the CDR3 is TGTGCCAGCAGCTCTAGCGGGCGCTCCTACAATGAGCAGTTCTTC. It encodes CASSSSGRSYNEQFF.

V gene TRBV6-6 combines with J gene TRBJ1-4, with D uncertain. The CDR3 totals 13 residues. Trimming took off 2 bases at V and 8 bases at J, with 9 bases between the two ends. From germline, CDR1 is MNHNY and CDR2 SVGAGI (reference sequence). The CDR3 spells CASSYGPGEKLFF. The CDR3 bases are TGTGCCAGCAGTTACGGCCCTGGGGAAAAACTGTTTTTT.

As DNA, the CDR3 is TGTGCCAGCAGTGTAACAGGGGGCAGGTACGAGCAGTACTTC. It codes for CASSVTGGRYEQYF. The chain recombines TRBV28 with TRBJ2-7; 9 bases agree with TRBD1. The CDR3 contains 14 residues. V trimming: 5 bases; J trimming: 4 bases; junction bases outside the gene matches: 6. Germline V CDR1 and CDR2: MDHEN, SYDVKM. Based on the CDR3 plus reference TRBV28 and TRBJ2-7, the full variable domain is DVKVTQSSRYLVKRTGEKVFLECVQDMDHENMFWYRQDPGLGLRLIYFSYDVKMKEKGDIPEGYSVSREKKERFSLILESASTNQTSMYLCASSVTGGRYEQYFGPGTRLTVT.